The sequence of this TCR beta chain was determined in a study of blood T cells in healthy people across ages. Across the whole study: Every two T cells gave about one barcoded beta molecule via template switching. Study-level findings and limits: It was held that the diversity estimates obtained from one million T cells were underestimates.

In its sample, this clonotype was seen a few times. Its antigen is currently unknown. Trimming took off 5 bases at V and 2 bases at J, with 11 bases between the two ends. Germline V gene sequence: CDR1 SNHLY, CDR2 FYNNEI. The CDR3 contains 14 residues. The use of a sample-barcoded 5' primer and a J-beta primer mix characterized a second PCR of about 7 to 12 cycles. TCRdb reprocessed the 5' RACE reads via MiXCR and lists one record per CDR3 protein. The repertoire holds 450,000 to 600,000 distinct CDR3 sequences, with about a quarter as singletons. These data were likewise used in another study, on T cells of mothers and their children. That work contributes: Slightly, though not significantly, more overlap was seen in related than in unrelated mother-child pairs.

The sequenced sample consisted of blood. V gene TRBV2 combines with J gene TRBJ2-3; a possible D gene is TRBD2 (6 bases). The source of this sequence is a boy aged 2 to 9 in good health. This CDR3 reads CASSTGLLTDTQYF. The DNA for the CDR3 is TGTGCCAGCAGTACGGGACTTCTCACAGATACGCAGTATTTT.